In this sample, the clone carrying this TCR beta chain turned up a few times. The authors ran a second PCR of roughly 6 to 12 cycles using a sample-barcoded 5' primer and a J-beta primer mix. In TCRdb, the 5' RACE reads were re-called with MiXCR into one record per CDR3 protein. Here the sample spans more than 1.4 million distinct CDR3 sequences, around 42% being singletons. This sample was taken from a study of blood T cells in healthy people across ages. Trimming took 4 bases from V and 5 from J; bases not matched to a gene: 6. The CDR3 sequence is 15 residues long. This TCR was recovered from a woman between 18 and 30 years old in good health. The V and J genes are TRBV12-3 or TRBV12-4 and TRBJ1-4; 8 nucleotides line up with TRBD1. The sample comprised blood. CDR3 DNA sequence: TGTGCCAGCAGTTGGGGGGACAGGTCAAATGAAAAACTGTTTTTT. This sequence encodes CASSWGDRSNEKLFF.